This TCR beta chain was sequenced in a study of cytomegalovirus exposure and HLA in healthy donors. The PCR ran on 60 Vbeta and 13 Jbeta primers. Libraries were prepared by immunoSEQ multiplex PCR; TCRdb keeps only in-frame clonotypes and omits some of them. The sample includes approximately 170,000 clones, around 86% of them seen just once. CDR1 and CDR2 (germline): MNHNS, SASEGT. Deletions cut 5 bases from V and 3 bases from J, with 14 bases between. The CDR3 sequence is 14 residues long. This receptor was identified in a male donor in good health and CMV-seronegative. The chain employs TRBV6-1 and TRBJ2-7, with D possibly matching TRBD1 (6 bases). What was sequenced was PBMCs. This chain's CDR3 is CASSQSQDSYEQYF. The CDR3 nucleotides read TGTGCCAGCAGTCAAAGCCAGGACAGCTACGAGCAGTACTTC.